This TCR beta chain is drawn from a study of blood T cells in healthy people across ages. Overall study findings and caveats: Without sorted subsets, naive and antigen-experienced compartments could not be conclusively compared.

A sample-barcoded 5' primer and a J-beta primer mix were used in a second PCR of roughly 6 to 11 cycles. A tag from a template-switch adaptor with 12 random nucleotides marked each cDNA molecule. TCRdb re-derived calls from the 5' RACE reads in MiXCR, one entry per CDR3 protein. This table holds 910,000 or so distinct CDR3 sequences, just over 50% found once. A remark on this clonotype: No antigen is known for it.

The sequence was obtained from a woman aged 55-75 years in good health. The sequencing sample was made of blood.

The CDR3 region has the DNA TGTGCCAGCAGCTTAGATTTTTACGGGACAGATAGCAATCAGCCCCAGCATTTT. This gives the protein CASSLDFYGTDSNQPQHF. This chain connects TRBV7-2 to TRBJ1-5; TRBD1 aligns across 7 bases. Germline CDR1 and CDR2: SGHTA and FQGNSA. The CDR3 contains 18 residues. V was clipped by 1 base and J by 0 bases; unmatched bases: 9.